The 16 T cell receptor beta chains below were found in one sample sequenced in a study of T cells in women clearing cervical HPV infection (dated by TCRdb to about 2018). Libraries were made using the immunoSEQ multiplex PCR assay. In its TCRdb copy, this immuneACCESS table keeps in-frame sequences only and misses some clones. Where compared with another copy, unresolved V genes explain less than half of these, and the others have no known cause. The sample table includes about 39,000 clones. The ten largest clones take up less than 8% of the sample. Specimen: blood buffy coat. These receptor sequences come from a woman between 18 and 69 years old with a cervical HPV16 infection that either progressed to CIN3+ or cleared (not recorded which).

For this clone: The read is 3 residues too short to cover the CDR3 end, so that end is filled in from the germline J gene. The chain recombines TRBV5-1 with TRBJ1-4; 11 bases fit TRBD1. Germline assignment: CDR1 SGHRS and CDR2 YFSETQ. The CDR3 loop spans 17 amino acids. This chain's CDR3 is CASRAGTGGAGANVLFF. CDR3 DNA, as far as it was read: TGCGCCAGCAGGGCCGGGACAGGGGGGGCAGGGGCCAACGTA.

A remark on this clone: The read falls 3 residues short of the CDR3 end, and the missing part is taken from the germline J gene. This chain links TRBV19 with TRBJ1-2, with unresolved D. Trimming left V 7 bases short and J 2 bases short, with 11 bases between. Germline V CDR1 and CDR2: LNHDA, SQIVND (reference sequence). This CDR3 contains 13 residues. The CDR3 DNA, read in part, is TGTGCCAGTACGAACCAGGAAAACTATGGC. Its translation is CASTNQENYG. The complete CDR3 sequence is CASTNQENYGYTF.

As regards this clone: From the germline J gene comes the end of the CDR3, since the read stops 3 residues before it. This rearrangement joins TRBV28 to TRBJ2-7; D perhaps matches TRBD1 (6 bases). Trimming removed 3 bases at V and 2 bases at J, with 14 bases between. This CDR3 has 15 amino acids. From germline, CDR1 is MDHEN and CDR2 SYDVKM. CDR3 DNA (partial): TGTGCCAGCAGTTTGGGGGCGGACAGACCCTACGAG. Protein: CASSLGADRPYE. The complete CDR3 sequence is CASSLGADRPYEQYF.

The sequenced CDR3 bases are TGCGCCAGCAGCTTGCTCGCTACAACTAATGAAAAA. Its protein product is CASSLLATTNEK. The CDR3 as a whole reads CASSLLATTNEKLFF. The chain joins TRBV5-1 to TRBJ1-4, with D hard to call. The sequenced fragment ends 3 residues before the CDR3 boundary, so the rest is inferred from the germline J gene. The germline V gene has CDR1 SGHRS and CDR2 YFSETQ. The length of the CDR3 is 15 residues. V was cut by 1 base and J by 0 bases, with 7 bases left in between.

In the case of this clone: The CDR3 end is not reached by the read, which stops 3 residues before it; the germline J gene fills it in. The V call is TRBV19, the J call TRBJ2-4; tentative D call: TRBD1 (6 bases). CDR1 and CDR2 from the germline V gene are LNHDA and SQIVND (reference sequence). CDR3 length equals 17 residues. The CDR3 sequence: CASSTSRDTYSNQPQYF. The CDR3 bases that were read are TGTGCCAGTAGTACATCACGGGACACCTATAGCAATCAGCCT.

To note about this clone: The sequence runs out 3 residues before the end of the CDR3; the remainder is reconstructed from the germline J gene. The rearrangement links TRBV20-1 to TRBJ2-3; 7 positions match TRBD2. Unmatched junction bases numbered 6, after V lost 0 bases and J lost 3 bases. The CDR3 covers 15 residues. Looked up from germline, CDR1 is DFQATT and CDR2 is SNEGSKA (reference sequence). The CDR3 loop is CSARDGGSGTDTQYF. The sequenced part of the CDR3 DNA is TGCAGTGCTAGAGACGGCGGGAGTGGGACAGATACG.

Points on this clone: The read ends 3 residues shy of where the CDR3 ends; the end is completed using the germline J gene. This chain connects TRBV19 to TRBJ1-2; 7 nucleotides agree with TRBD1. This CDR3 has 14 amino acids. V shed 3 bases, J shed 4 bases, and the junction held 5 bases outside the gene matches. Germline V gives CDR1 LNHDA, CDR2 SQIVND (reference sequence). The part of the CDR3 DNA that was read is TGTGCCAGTAGTATCGACAGGGAGGGCTATGGC. Its translation is CASSIDREGYG. The CDR3 as a whole reads CASSIDREGYGYTF.

This clone is called medium-sized based on its frequency. The read ends 3 residues early relative to the CDR3; the germline J gene fills the gap. Other DNA variants within this sample encode the same CDR3. The chain couples TRBV5-1 to TRBJ2-5; D not resolved. Trimming left V 0 bases short and J 1 base short, with 7 bases between. Per germline, CDR1 SGHRS and CDR2 YFSETQ. The CDR3 spans 14 residues. The CDR3 protein is CASSLVASQETQYF. Partial CDR3 DNA: TGCGCCAGCAGCTTGGTGGCCAGCCAAGAGACC.

Details on this clone: The sequence runs out 3 residues before the end of the CDR3; the remainder is reconstructed from the germline J gene. J is TRBJ2-7 and V is TRBV27; TRBD1 agrees at 7 bases. Germline V gene data show CDR1 as MNHEY and CDR2 as SMNVEV (reference sequence). Trimming took 6 bases from V and 0 from J; bases not matched to a gene: 8. The CDR3 is made up of 15 amino acids. The chain's CDR3 is CASRRDSLSSYEQYF. Partial CDR3 DNA: TGTGCCAGCAGGAGGGACAGCCTTTCCTCCTACGAG.

Concerning this clone: Coverage ceases 3 residues before the CDR3 finishes, and the germline J gene fills in the end. The chain uses TRBV5-1 and TRBJ1-2; TRBD1 is a possible D gene (6 bases). The CDR3 has 14 amino acids. Per germline, CDR1 SGHRS and CDR2 YFSETQ. The V end was cut by 1 base, the J end by 4 bases, with 11 bases between. Partial CDR3 DNA: TGCGCCAGCAGCTTGACAGGGTTCGCCTATGGC. Protein: CASSLTGFAYG. The full CDR3 protein reads CASSLTGFAYGYTF.

As regards this clone: The read terminates 3 residues before the CDR3 end, so the remaining end is supplied by the germline J gene. The chain combines TRBV29-1 with TRBJ1-3; D possibly corresponds to TRBD1 (5 bases). This CDR3 comprises 14 residues. From germline, CDR1 is SQVTM and CDR2 ANQGSEA. V lost 0 bases and J lost 3, with 9 bases in between. The sequenced CDR3 bases are TGCAGCGTTGAAGAGTCGGGACTTGGAAACACC. It encodes CSVEESGLGNT. The entire CDR3 reads CSVEESGLGNTIYF. Full variable domain (outside the CDR3, taken from reference TRBV29-1 and TRBJ1-3): SAVISQKPSRDICQRGTSLTIQCQVDSQVTMMFWYRQQPGQSLTLIATANQGSEATYESGFVIDKFPISRPNLTFSTLTVSNMSPEDSSIYLCSVEESGLGNTIYFGEGSWLTVV.

As concerns this clone: The sequenced fragment ends 3 residues before the CDR3 boundary, so the rest is inferred from the germline J gene. The chain employs TRBV24-1 and TRBJ1-1; 7 bases fit TRBD1. The CDR3 sequence is 15 residues long. J lost 4 bases, V lost 4 bases, and 8 bases had no gene match. CDR1 is KGHDR, CDR2 SFDVKD, per germline. The CDR3 DNA, read in part, is TGTGCCACCAGTGACATGACAGGGTTGGGCACTGAA. This translates into CATSDMTGLGTE. In full, the CDR3 is CATSDMTGLGTEAFF.

Of note for this clone: The read terminates 3 residues ahead of where the CDR3 ends, so the germline J gene completes it. The chain joins TRBV7-2 to TRBJ1-4, with D possibly matching TRBD1 (6 bases). The germline V gene has CDR1 SGHTA and CDR2 FQGNSA. The CDR3 length is 15 residues. The V and J ends lost 4 bases and 7 bases respectively, with 16 bases between them. The CDR3 is CASSSRRGAAEKLFF. The covered CDR3 bases are TGTGCCAGCAGCTCCCGCCGGGGGGCGGCTGAAAAA.

A word on this clone: From the germline J gene comes the end of the CDR3, since the read stops 3 residues before it. The rearrangement joins TRBV4-1 to TRBJ1-2, with 7 bases matching TRBD1. CDR1 is MGHRA, CDR2 YSYEKL, per germline. V was pared by 4 bases and J by 1 base, with 3 bases of the junction left unmatched. This CDR3 contains 14 residues. Here the CDR3 reads CASSRDSFNYGYTF. CDR3 DNA (partial): TGCGCCAGCAGCCGGGACAGCTTTAACTATGGC.

Remarks on this clone: The read stops 3 residues short of the end of the CDR3; the missing end is completed from the germline J gene. The rearrangement links TRBV2 to TRBJ2-3; D gene uncertain. V was clipped by 2 bases and J by 6 bases, with 12 bases between them. Germline CDR1 and CDR2: SNHLY and FYNNEI. The CDR3 loop spans 14 amino acids. CDR3 residues: CASSEKSTSDTQYF. The sequenced part of the CDR3 DNA is TGTGCCAGCAGTGAAAAGTCTACCTCGGATACG.

Worth noting for this clone: From the germline J gene comes the end of the CDR3, since the read stops 3 residues before it. This chain uses TRBV7-6 with TRBJ1-1; no firm D call. Germline-derived CDR1 and CDR2 are SGHVS and FNYEAQ. There are 13 residues in the CDR3. Trimming stripped 0 bases from V and 6 bases from J, with 8 bases between. The CDR3 bases that were read are TGTGCCAGCAGCTTAGCCGGCGGGGCTGAA. Its protein is CASSLAGGAE. The complete CDR3 sequence is CASSLAGGAEAFF.